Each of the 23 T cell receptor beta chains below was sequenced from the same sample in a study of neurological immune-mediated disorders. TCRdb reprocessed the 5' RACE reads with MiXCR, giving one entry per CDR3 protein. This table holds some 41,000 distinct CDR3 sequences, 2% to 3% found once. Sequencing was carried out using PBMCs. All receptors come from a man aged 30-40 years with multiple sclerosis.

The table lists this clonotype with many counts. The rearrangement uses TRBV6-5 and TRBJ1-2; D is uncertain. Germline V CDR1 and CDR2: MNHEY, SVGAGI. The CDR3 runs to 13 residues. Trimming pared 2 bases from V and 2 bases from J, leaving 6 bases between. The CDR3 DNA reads TGTGCCAGCAGTTACAGCCCGAACTATGGCTACACCTTC. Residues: CASSYSPNYGYTF.

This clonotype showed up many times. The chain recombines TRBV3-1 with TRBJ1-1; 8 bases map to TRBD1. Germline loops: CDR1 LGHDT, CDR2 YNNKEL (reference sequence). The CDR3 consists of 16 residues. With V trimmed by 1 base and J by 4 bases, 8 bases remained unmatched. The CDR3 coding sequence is TGTGCCAGCAGCCAAGGAGGGACAGGTCGGAGCACTGAAGCTTTCTTT. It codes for CASSQGGTGRSTEAFF.

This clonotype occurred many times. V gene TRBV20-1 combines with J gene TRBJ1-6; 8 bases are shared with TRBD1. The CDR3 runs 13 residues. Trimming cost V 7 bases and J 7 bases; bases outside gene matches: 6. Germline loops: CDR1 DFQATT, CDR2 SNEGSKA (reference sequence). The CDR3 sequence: CSVLDRENSPLHF. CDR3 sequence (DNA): TGCAGTGTCCTGGACAGGGAAAATTCACCCCTCCACTTT.

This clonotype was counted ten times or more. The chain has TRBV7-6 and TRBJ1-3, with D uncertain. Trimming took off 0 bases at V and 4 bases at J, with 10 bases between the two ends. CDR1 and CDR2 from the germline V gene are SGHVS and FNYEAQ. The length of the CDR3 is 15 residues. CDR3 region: CASSLARQRGNTIYF. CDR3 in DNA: TGTGCCAGCAGCTTAGCACGCCAGAGGGGAAACACCATATATTTT.

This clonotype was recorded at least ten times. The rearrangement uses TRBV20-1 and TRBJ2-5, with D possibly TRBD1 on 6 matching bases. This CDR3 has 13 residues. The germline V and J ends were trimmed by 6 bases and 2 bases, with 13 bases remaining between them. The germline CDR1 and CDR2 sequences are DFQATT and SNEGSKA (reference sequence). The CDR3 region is CSAPGQIQETQYF. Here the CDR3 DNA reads TGCAGTGCCCCCGGACAGATACAAGAGACCCAGTACTTC.

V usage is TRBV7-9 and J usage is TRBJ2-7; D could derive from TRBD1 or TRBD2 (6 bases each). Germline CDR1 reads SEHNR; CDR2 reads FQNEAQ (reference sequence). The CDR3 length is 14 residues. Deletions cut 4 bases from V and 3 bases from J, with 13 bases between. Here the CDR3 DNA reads TGTGCCAGCAGCTGGTCGGGGGCCCTCTACGAGCAGTACTTC. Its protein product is CASSWSGALYEQYF.

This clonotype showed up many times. CDR3 nucleotides: TGTGCCAGCAGCCGAACAGGGGTCCACGAGCAGTACTTC. This sequence encodes CASSRTGVHEQYF. The chain is built from TRBV5-6 and TRBJ2-7; TRBD1 matches at 7 bases. Germline CDR1 is SGHDT and CDR2 is YYEEEE. The junction had 6 bases not matched to a gene; V was cut back by 4 bases and J by 5 bases. This CDR3 is built from 13 residues.

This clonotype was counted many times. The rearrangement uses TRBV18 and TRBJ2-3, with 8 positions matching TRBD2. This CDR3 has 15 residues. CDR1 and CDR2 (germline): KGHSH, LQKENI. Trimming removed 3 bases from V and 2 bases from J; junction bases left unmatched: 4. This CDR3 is CASSPGGGPTDTQYF. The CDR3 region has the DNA TGTGCCAGCTCACCTGGCGGGGGGCCCACAGATACGCAGTATTTT. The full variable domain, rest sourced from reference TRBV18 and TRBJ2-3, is NAGVMQNPRHLVRRRGQEARLRCSPMKGHSHVYWYRQLPEEGLKFMVYLQKENIIDESGMPKERFSAEFPKEGPSILRIQQVVRGDSAAYFCASSPGGGPTDTQYFGPGTRLTVL.

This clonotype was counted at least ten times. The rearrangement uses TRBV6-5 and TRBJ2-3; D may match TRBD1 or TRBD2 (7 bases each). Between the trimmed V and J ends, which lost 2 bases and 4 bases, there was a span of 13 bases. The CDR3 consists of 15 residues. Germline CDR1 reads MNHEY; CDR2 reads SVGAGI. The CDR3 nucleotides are TGTGCCAGCAGTTACGGGAGGGGGCGGGCAGATACGCAGTATTTT. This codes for CASSYGRGRADTQYF.

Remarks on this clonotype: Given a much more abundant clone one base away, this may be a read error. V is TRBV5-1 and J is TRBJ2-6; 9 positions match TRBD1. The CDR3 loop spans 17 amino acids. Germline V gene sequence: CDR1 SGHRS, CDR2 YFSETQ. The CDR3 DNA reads TGCGCCAGCAGCTTACAGGGGGCAGTTTCTGGGACCAACGTCCTGACTTTC. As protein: CASSLQGAVSGTNVLTF.

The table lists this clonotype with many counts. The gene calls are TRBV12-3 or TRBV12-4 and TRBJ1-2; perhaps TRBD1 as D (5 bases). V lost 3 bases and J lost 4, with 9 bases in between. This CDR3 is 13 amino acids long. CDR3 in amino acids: CASSFQGLYGYTF. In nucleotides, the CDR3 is TGTGCCAGCAGTTTCCAGGGCCTCTATGGCTACACCTTC.

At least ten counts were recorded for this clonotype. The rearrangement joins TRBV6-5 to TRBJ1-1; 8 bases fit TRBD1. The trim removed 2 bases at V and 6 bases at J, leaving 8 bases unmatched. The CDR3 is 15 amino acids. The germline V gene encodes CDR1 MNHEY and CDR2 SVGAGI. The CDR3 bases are TGTGCCAGCAGTTACGGGTCAGGGGGCCGGGCTGAAGCTTTCTTT. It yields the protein CASSYGSGGRAEAFF.

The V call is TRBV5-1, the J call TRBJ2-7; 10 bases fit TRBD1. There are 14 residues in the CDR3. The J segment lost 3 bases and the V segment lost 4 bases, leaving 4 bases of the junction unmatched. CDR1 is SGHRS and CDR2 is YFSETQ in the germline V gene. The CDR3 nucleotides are TGCGCCAGCAGCGGGGACAGGGGTAGCTACGAGCAGTACTTC. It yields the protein CASSGDRGSYEQYF.

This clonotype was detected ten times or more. The CDR3 sequence: CASSDQDSEAFF. As DNA, the CDR3 is TGTGCCAGCAGTGACCAAGACAGTGAAGCTTTCTTT. The chain is built from TRBV6-1 and TRBJ1-1; D is perhaps TRBD1 (5 bases). CDR1 is MNHNS, CDR2 SASEGT, per germline. This CDR3 is built from 12 residues. Trimming pared 3 bases from V and 7 bases from J, leaving 9 bases between.

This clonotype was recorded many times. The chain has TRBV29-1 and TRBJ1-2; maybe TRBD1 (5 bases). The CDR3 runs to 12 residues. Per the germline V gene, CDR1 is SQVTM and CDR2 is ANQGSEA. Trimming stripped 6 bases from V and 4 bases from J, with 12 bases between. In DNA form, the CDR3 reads TGCAGCGTCGCCGACAGCATCTATGGCTACACCTTC. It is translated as CSVADSIYGYTF.

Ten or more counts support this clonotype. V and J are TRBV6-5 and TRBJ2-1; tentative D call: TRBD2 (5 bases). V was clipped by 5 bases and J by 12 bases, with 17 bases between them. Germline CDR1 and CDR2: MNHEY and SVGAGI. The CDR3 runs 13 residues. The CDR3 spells CASSPILGGRQFF. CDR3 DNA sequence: TGTGCCAGCAGTCCCATTCTAGGAGGACGGCAGTTCTTC.

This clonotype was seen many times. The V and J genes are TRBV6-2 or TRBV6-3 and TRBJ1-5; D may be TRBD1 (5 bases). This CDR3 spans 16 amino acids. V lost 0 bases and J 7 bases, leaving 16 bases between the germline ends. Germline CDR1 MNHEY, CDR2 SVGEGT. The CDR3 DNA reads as TGTGCCAGCAGTTACTCAGGGGCGGGGTCGGACCAGCCCCAGCATTTT. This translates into CASSYSGAGSDQPQHF.

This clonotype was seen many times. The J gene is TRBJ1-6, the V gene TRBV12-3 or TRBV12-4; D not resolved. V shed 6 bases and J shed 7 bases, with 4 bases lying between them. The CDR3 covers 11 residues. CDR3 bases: TGTGCCAGCAGCAAGAATTCACCCCTCCACTTT. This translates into CASSKNSPLHF.

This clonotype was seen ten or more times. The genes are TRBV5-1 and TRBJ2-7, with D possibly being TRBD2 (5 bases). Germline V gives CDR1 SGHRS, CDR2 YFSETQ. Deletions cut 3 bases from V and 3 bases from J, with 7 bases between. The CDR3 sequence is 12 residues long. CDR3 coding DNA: TGCGCCAGCAGCTCTGACTACTACGAGCAGTACTTC. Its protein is CASSSDYYEQYF.

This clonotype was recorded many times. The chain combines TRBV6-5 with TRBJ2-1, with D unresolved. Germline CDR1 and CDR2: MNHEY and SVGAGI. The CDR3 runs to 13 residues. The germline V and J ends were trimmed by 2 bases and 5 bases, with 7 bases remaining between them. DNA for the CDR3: TGTGCCAGCAGTTACCTCCCCAACAATGAGCAGTTCTTC. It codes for CASSYLPNNEQFF.

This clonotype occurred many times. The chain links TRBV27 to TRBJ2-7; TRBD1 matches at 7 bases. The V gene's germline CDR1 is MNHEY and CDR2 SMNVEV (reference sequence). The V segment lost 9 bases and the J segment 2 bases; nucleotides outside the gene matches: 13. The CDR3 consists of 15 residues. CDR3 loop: CARVMGTDLTYEQYF. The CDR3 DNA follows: TGTGCCAGGGTAATGGGGACAGATCTAACCTACGAGCAGTACTTC.

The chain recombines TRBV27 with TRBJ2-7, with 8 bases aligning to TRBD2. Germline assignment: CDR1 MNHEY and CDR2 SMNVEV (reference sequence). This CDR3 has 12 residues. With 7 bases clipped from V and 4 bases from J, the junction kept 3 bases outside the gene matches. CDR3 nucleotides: TGTGCCAGCAAACTAGCGGAATACGAGCAGTACTTC. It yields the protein CASKLAEYEQYF.

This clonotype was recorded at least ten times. The chain's CDR3 is CASNPPGGLVGKTQYF. The DNA for the CDR3 is TGTGCCAGCAACCCCCCCGGGGGGCTAGTCGGAAAGACCCAGTACTTC. This chain joins TRBV6-5 and TRBJ2-5; perhaps TRBD2 as D (7 bases). Germline assignment: CDR1 MNHEY and CDR2 SVGAGI. The V gene lost 7 bases and the J gene lost 6 bases, with 24 bases spanning the gap. This CDR3 is 16 amino acids long.